This T cell receptor beta chain came from a study of blood T cell repertoires in COVID-19. Methods used by the authors: Amplification from reference gene primers served as the basis for estimated nucleated cell counts. Measured with immunoSEQ multiplex PCR; TCRdb has only the in-frame clones, and not every one. That table furnishes V, J and clone size, whereas the DNA furnished D and trimming. The table shows some 90,000 clones, with approximately 89% occurring only once. Looked up from germline, CDR1 is SGHVS and CDR2 is FNYEAQ. The trim removed 4 bases at V and 8 bases at J, leaving 8 bases unmatched. There are 15 residues in the CDR3.

The V call is TRBV7-6, the J call TRBJ2-1, with 10 bases identical to TRBD2. The clonotype was recovered from a man aged 45-65 years with acute or convalescent COVID-19. The specimen sequenced was peripheral blood. The CDR3 here is CASSWIAGGTDEQFF. CDR3 bases: TGTGCCAGCAGCTGGATAGCGGGGGGCACCGATGAGCAGTTCTTC.